A selection of T cell receptor beta chains follows, all from one sample in a study of OX40 agonist ivuxolimab in advanced cancers. Data came from immunoSEQ multiplex PCR; TCRdb stores just in-frame clones and leaves some out. Altogether 90,000 to 100,000 clones are present, approximately 85% being singletons, with the ten largest covering approximately 4.2%. Here the sequenced sample was CD4+ or CD8+ T cells sorted from blood, taken in a trial of the OX40 agonist ivuxolimab. The origin of the receptors is an adult with an advanced solid tumor such as melanoma, head and neck, liver or kidney cancer. Both conserved end residues are part of each CDR3. A D gene is named only where the DNA matches it firmly. Clone size is shown for a subset of rows, as once, few, many or a class of expanded clone.

d_call j_call v_call cdr3_length clone_size cdr3_aa cdr3_nt
. TRBJ2-5 TRBV2 14 . CATKALGGEETQYF TGTGCCACCAAAGCGCTAGGGGGAGAAGAGACCCAGTACTTC
TRBD1 TRBJ2-1 TRBV5-1 15 . CASSPGDSAVDEQFF TGCGCCAGCAGCCCCGGGGACAGTGCGGTTGATGAGCAGTTCTTC
. TRBJ2-1 TRBV28 13 . CASREESDNEQFF TGTGCCAGCAGGGAGGAGTCGGACAATGAGCAGTTCTTC
TRBD1 TRBJ1-6 TRBV11-2 15 . CASSFEQGANSPLHF TGTGCCAGCAGCTTCGAACAGGGGGCGAATTCACCCCTCCACTTT
. TRBJ1-5 TRBV5-4 14 . CASSLRESNQPQHF TGTGCCAGCAGCTTAAGGGAAAGCAATCAGCCCCAGCATTTT
. TRBJ1-5 TRBV19 13 . CASSIRGEQPQHF TGTGCCAGTAGTATCCGGGGAGAGCAGCCCCAGCATTTT
TRBD2 TRBJ2-7 TRBV28 14 . CASREAGGAYEQYF TGTGCCAGCAGAGAAGCGGGGGGAGCCTACGAGCAGTACTTC
. TRBJ2-7 TRBV28 10 . CASSWREQYF TGTGCCAGCAGTTGGCGCGAGCAGTACTTC
. TRBJ1-4 TRBV19 14 . CASSIRGVEEKLFF TGTGCCAGTAGTATTCGCGGGGTTGAGGAAAAACTGTTTTTT
. TRBJ1-4 TRBV23-1 15 . CASSRGTARNEKLFF TGCGCCAGCAGTCGGGGTACAGCTCGTAATGAAAAACTGTTTTTT
. TRBJ2-4 TRBV10-1 13 . CASSEIPGNIQYF TGCGCCAGCAGTGAGATCCCTGGAAACATTCAGTACTTC
. TRBJ2-1 TRBV25-1 14 once CASSQGSTYNEQFF TGTGCCAGCAGTCAGGGGTCTACTTACAATGAGCAGTTCTTC
TRBD2 TRBJ2-7 TRBV7-2 18 once CASSLVSGGSGTGYEQYF TGTGCCAGCAGCTTAGTCAGTGGCGGGAGCGGGACTGGGTACGAGCAGTACTTC
. TRBJ2-5 TRBV4-2 15 . CASSPSFSDGGEQYF TGTGCCAGCAGCCCCTCCTTCTCGGACGGAGGTGAGCAGTACTTC
TRBD1 TRBJ2-1 TRBV9 17 . CASSVYDRGRYHNEQFF TGTGCCAGCAGCGTCTACGACAGGGGGCGGTACCACAATGAGCAGTTCTTC
TRBD2 TRBJ2-3 TRBV27 15 . CASSEAGVPPDTQYF TGTGCCAGCAGCGAAGCGGGAGTACCTCCAGATACGCAGTATTTT
TRBD2 TRBJ2-1 TRBV7-2 16 . CASSLGLAGAGEEQFF TGTGCCAGCAGCTTAGGACTAGCGGGAGCAGGTGAGGAGCAGTTCTTC
TRBD1 TRBJ1-5 TRBV5-4 15 . CASSQATGGNQPQHF TGTGCCAGCAGCCAAGCAACAGGGGGCAATCAGCCCCAGCATTTT
TRBD2 TRBJ2-7 TRBV2 14 few CASSGLAETREQYF TGTGCCAGCAGCGGACTAGCGGAGACTAGAGAGCAGTACTTC
. TRBJ1-1 TRBV6-6 15 . CASSYGGTLNTEAFF TGTGCCAGCAGTTACGGTGGGACACTGAACACTGAAGCTTTCTTT
. TRBJ1-2 TRBV6-4 15 . CASSKFAGEKGGYTF TGTGCCAGCAGTAAGTTTGCAGGAGAAAAAGGGGGCTACACCTTC
. TRBJ2-3 TRBV29-1 10 . CTGGEDTQYF TGCACTGGAGGTGAGGATACGCAGTATTTT
. TRBJ1-2 TRBV7-9 15 . CASSLSVFGGYGYTF TGTGCCAGCAGCTTATCTGTTTTCGGGGGCTATGGCTACACCTTC
TRBD1 TRBJ2-7 TRBV7-9 18 . CASSPYPYRDRGEGEQYF TGTGCCAGCAGCCCTTACCCCTATCGGGACAGGGGCGAGGGAGAGCAGTACTTC
TRBD2 TRBJ2-7 TRBV7-3 16 . CASSLRAGGPFHEQYF TGTGCCAGCAGCTTAAGAGCGGGAGGGCCGTTCCACGAGCAGTACTTC
TRBD2 TRBJ2-1 TRBV6-5 14 . CASSYSGGADEQFF TGTGCCAGCAGTTATTCGGGGGGGGCCGATGAGCAGTTCTTC
. TRBJ2-5 TRBV15 17 . CATSRDRVYSYQETQYF TGTGCCACCAGCAGAGATAGGGTCTATTCCTATCAAGAGACCCAGTACTTC
. TRBJ1-6 TRBV6-5 13 few CASSYGLNSPLHF TGTGCCAGCAGTTACGGACTAAATTCACCCCTCCACTTT
. TRBJ1-1 TRBV5-6 14 . CASSLEGWATEAFF TGTGCCAGCAGCTTGGAGGGTTGGGCCACTGAAGCTTTCTTT
. TRBJ1-4 TRBV28 14 . CASRLLGGGEKLFF TGTGCCAGCAGGCTTCTCGGCGGTGGTGAAAAACTGTTTTTT
. TRBJ1-1 TRBV7-3 13 . CASGWGRNTEAFF TGTGCCAGCGGGTGGGGCAGGAACACTGAAGCTTTCTTT
. TRBJ2-1 TRBV2 15 once CASSARTPPVNEQFF TGTGCCAGCAGTGCGAGGACTCCTCCCGTCAATGAGCAGTTCTTC
. TRBJ2-7 TRBV4-1 16 . CASSQGSTGESYEQYF TGCGCCAGCAGCCAAGGTTCTACGGGCGAGTCCTACGAGCAGTACTTC
. TRBJ2-5 TRBV5-1 13 . CASSLPGQETQYF TGCGCCAGCAGCTTACCGGGCCAAGAGACCCAGTACTTC
. TRBJ2-2 TRBV7-3 14 . CASSLMGHTGELFF TGTGCCAGCAGCTTAATGGGGCACACCGGGGAGCTGTTTTTT
TRBD1 TRBJ2-1 TRBV5-4 13 once CASRAGTENEQFF TGTGCCAGCAGGGCCGGGACAGAAAATGAGCAGTTCTTC
. TRBJ1-2 TRBV19 12 . CASSVTGTGYTF TGTGCCAGTAGTGTGACAGGTACCGGCTACACCTTC
. TRBJ2-1 TRBV27 18 . CASSFLESPPSKYNEQFF TGTGCCAGCAGTTTTCTGGAGAGTCCCCCCTCAAAATACAATGAGCAGTTCTTC
. TRBJ2-3 TRBV28 15 . CASTPRESPTDTQYF TGTGCCAGCACCCCCAGGGAATCTCCCACAGATACGCAGTATTTT
. TRBJ2-3 TRBV11-2 15 . CASSLENPSTDTQYF TGTGCCAGCAGCTTAGAGAATCCCAGCACAGATACGCAGTATTTT
. TRBJ2-1 TRBV6-4 14 . CASSPGSSYNEQFF TGTGCCAGCAGTCCAGGAAGCTCCTACAATGAGCAGTTCTTC
. TRBJ2-1 TRBV7-7 13 . CASSLSRYNEQFF TGTGCTAGCAGCTTATCCCGCTACAATGAGCAGTTCTTC
. TRBJ1-4 TRBV5-4 14 . CASSPDGVKEKLFF TGTGCCAGCAGCCCGGACGGGGTCAAGGAAAAACTGTTTTTT
TRBD2 TRBJ2-1 TRBV7-9 15 . CASSLAREGFYEQFF TGTGCCAGCAGCTTAGCGCGGGAGGGCTTCTATGAGCAGTTCTTC
TRBD1 TRBJ2-2 TRBV19 17 . CASSIPADRGDTGELFF TGTGCCAGTAGTATACCTGCGGACAGGGGCGACACCGGGGAGCTGTTTTTT
. TRBJ1-3 TRBV5-1 14 . CASSGRGEGNTIYF TGCGCCAGCAGCGGCAGGGGAGAAGGAAACACCATATATTTT
TRBD1 TRBJ2-1 TRBV19 19 . CASSIRQGRMGWDYNEQFF TGTGCCAGTAGTATTAGACAGGGGCGAATGGGATGGGATTACAATGAGCAGTTCTTC
. TRBJ1-4 TRBV19 14 . CASSIRKFNEKLFF TGTGCCAGTAGTATAAGGAAGTTTAATGAAAAACTGTTTTTT